A selection of T cell receptor beta chains follows, all from one sample in a study of blood T cell repertoires in COVID-19. Measured with immunoSEQ multiplex PCR; TCRdb has only the in-frame clones, and not every one. Among roughly 120,000 clones, approximately 85% were seen once, and the ten largest hold under 3.5%. The sample consisted of peripheral blood. The receptors were sampled from a woman aged 80 or over with COVID-19, enrolled during active disease. Both conserved end residues are part of each CDR3. Fields, in order: clone size, J gene, D gene, V gene, CDR3 DNA, CDR3 protein. A D gene is named only where the DNA matches it firmly. Clone size is shown for a subset of rows, as once, few, many or a class of expanded clone.

once TRBJ1-1 TRBD1 TRBV4-3 TGCGCCAGCAGCCGAGACAGGGGCACTGAAGCTTTCTTT CASSRDRGTEAFF
NA TRBJ2-1 TRBD1 TRBV5-8 TGTGCCAGCAGCTTACAGGGGAGCTCCTACAATGAGCAGTTCTTC CASSLQGSSYNEQFF
NA TRBJ2-1 TRBD2 TRBV6-2/TRBV6-3 TGTGCCAGCAGTTACTCAGGGACTAGCGGGTTTTACAATGAGCAGTTCTTC CASSYSGTSGFYNEQFF
NA TRBJ2-3 TRBD2 TRBV5-4 TGTGCCAGCACCGGGACTAGCGGGCCCCCAGCCCGCACAGATACGCAGTATTTT CASTGTSGPPARTDTQYF
NA TRBJ2-5 TRBD1 TRBV18 TGTGCCAGCTCACCTAAGACCGGGACAGGGGGCGAGACCCAGTACTTC CASSPKTGTGGETQYF
NA TRBJ2-7 TRBD2 TRBV19 TGTGCCAGTAGTGTGACTAGCGGGAGAGGAAGGAACGAGCAGTACTTC CASSVTSGRGRNEQYF
NA TRBJ2-3 NA TRBV5-6 TGTGCCAGCAAAGACAGTTTTAGCACAGATACGCAGTATTTT CASKDSFSTDTQYF
NA TRBJ1-2 NA TRBV11-2 TGTGCCAGCAGCTTAGTGGGGCAGGGCTATGGCTACACCTTC CASSLVGQGYGYTF
NA TRBJ2-5 TRBD1 TRBV7-2 TGTGCCAGCAGCTCGGGACAGCGGGAGACCCAGTACTTC CASSSGQRETQYF
once TRBJ1-2 TRBD1 TRBV4-3 TGCGCCAGCAGCCCCCGGACAGGGATTGATTATAACTATGGCTACACCTTC CASSPRTGIDYNYGYTF
few TRBJ2-1 NA TRBV7-8 TGTGCCAGCAGCTTAGAATACGAGCGGTGGGAGCAGTTCTTC CASSLEYERWEQFF
NA TRBJ1-2 NA TRBV4-3 TGCGCCAGCAGCCAGAGCTCCGGGAGGGCCGGCTACACCTTC CASSQSSGRAGYTF
NA TRBJ1-1 NA TRBV5-5 TGTGCCAGCAGCTGGGCCGCGACAGGAGTGAACACTGAAGCTTTCTTT CASSWAATGVNTEAFF
NA TRBJ2-3 NA TRBV7-9 TGTGCCAGCAGCTTAGCTACTGGTGGGAGTACAGATACGCAGTATTTT CASSLATGGSTDTQYF
NA TRBJ2-7 TRBD2 TRBV3-1/TRBV3-2 TGTGCCAGCAGCTGGGCTAGCGGGATTGCGTCCTACGAGCAGTACTTC CASSWASGIASYEQYF